A selection of T cell receptor beta chains follows, all from one sample in a study of preoperative IRX-2 immunotherapy in early breast cancer. Measured with immunoSEQ multiplex PCR; TCRdb has only the in-frame clones, and not every one. The repertoire includes several thousand clones, around 74% of them detected once, and approximately 12% sits in the top ten. The sample here was tumor tissue, taken after IRX-2 immunotherapy. The source of these receptors is a human donor with breast cancer. The CDR3 runs from the conserved cysteine through the conserved F or W. D genes are given only for firm matches. The size entry is marked missing in some rows and otherwise reads once, few, many or a size class.

clone size: .; D gene: .; J gene: TRBJ2-6; V gene: TRBV6-8; CDR3 protein: CASSYQSTGTASSGANVLTF; CDR3 DNA: TGTGCCAGCAGTTACCAAAGTACCGGGACCGCGAGCTCTGGGGCCAACGTCCTGACTTTC
clone size: .; D gene: .; J gene: TRBJ1-5; V gene: TRBV11-3; CDR3 protein: CASSWGEGRNNNQPQHF; CDR3 DNA: TGTGCCAGCAGCTGGGGGGAGGGAAGGAATAACAATCAGCCCCAGCATTTT
clone size: .; D gene: .; J gene: TRBJ1-5; V gene: TRBV12-5; CDR3 protein: CASGSLSNQPQHF; CDR3 DNA: TGTGCTAGTGGTTCCCTTTCTAATCAGCCCCAGCATTTT
clone size: .; D gene: .; J gene: TRBJ2-5; V gene: TRBV23-1; CDR3 protein: CASSPRRDQETQYF; CDR3 DNA: TGCGCCAGCAGCCCCCGTAGAGACCAAGAGACCCAGTACTTC
clone size: .; D gene: .; J gene: TRBJ2-1; V gene: TRBV11-3; CDR3 protein: CASSFRGSGTLSYNEQFF; CDR3 DNA: TGTGCCAGCAGCTTTCGGGGTTCGGGGACCCTCTCCTACAATGAGCAGTTCTTC
clone size: .; D gene: .; J gene: TRBJ2-1; V gene: TRBV30; CDR3 protein: CACRGVSYNEQFF; CDR3 DNA: TGTGCCTGCCGGGGTGTCTCCTACAATGAGCAGTTCTTC
clone size: .; D gene: .; J gene: TRBJ1-2; V gene: TRBV7-6; CDR3 protein: CASSHPPLYLGYGYTF; CDR3 DNA: TGTGCCAGCAGCCACCCACCCTTATACTTGGGCTATGGCTACACCTTC
clone size: .; D gene: .; J gene: TRBJ2-7; V gene: TRBV6-8; CDR3 protein: CASSYSGVIEQYF; CDR3 DNA: TGTGCCAGCAGTTACTCAGGAGTTATCGAGCAGTACTTC
clone size: .; D gene: .; J gene: TRBJ2-5; V gene: TRBV19; CDR3 protein: CASSIMETQYF; CDR3 DNA: TGTGCCAGTAGTATAATGGAGACCCAGTACTTC
clone size: few; D gene: TRBD1; J gene: TRBJ1-4; V gene: TRBV6-8; CDR3 protein: CASREIQGQGSSNEKLFF; CDR3 DNA: TGTGCCAGCAGGGAGATTCAGGGACAGGGGTCTTCTAATGAAAAACTGTTTTTT
clone size: .; D gene: TRBD2; J gene: TRBJ2-1; V gene: TRBV12-5; CDR3 protein: CASIRAGVGNEQFF; CDR3 DNA: TGTGCCAGCATTCGAGCGGGAGTTGGTAATGAGCAGTTCTTC
clone size: .; D gene: TRBD1; J gene: TRBJ1-5; V gene: TRBV19; CDR3 protein: CASRDRENQPQHF; CDR3 DNA: TGTGCCAGTAGGGACAGGGAAAATCAGCCCCAGCATTTT
clone size: .; D gene: TRBD1; J gene: TRBJ1-1; V gene: TRBV6-8; CDR3 protein: CASSRDRGMNTEAFF; CDR3 DNA: TGTGCCAGCAGCCGGGACAGGGGGATGAACACTGAAGCTTTCTTT
clone size: .; D gene: TRBD2; J gene: TRBJ2-3; V gene: TRBV28; CDR3 protein: CASNSFWGTSGTITDTQYF; CDR3 DNA: TGTGCCAGCAATTCATTTTGGGGGACTAGCGGGACTATCACAGATACGCAGTATTTT
clone size: .; D gene: .; J gene: TRBJ2-3; V gene: TRBV6-8; CDR3 protein: CASTGQGDTQYF; CDR3 DNA: TGTGCCAGCACAGGGCAGGGGGATACGCAGTATTTT
clone size: few; D gene: .; J gene: TRBJ2-7; V gene: TRBV16; CDR3 protein: CASSVRGYEQYF; CDR3 DNA: TGTGCCAGCAGTGTAAGGGGCTACGAACAGTACTTC
clone size: few; D gene: .; J gene: TRBJ2-7; V gene: TRBV7-5; CDR3 protein: CASSQGSGDYEQYF; CDR3 DNA: TGTGCCAGCAGCCAAGGGTCAGGGGATTACGAGCAGTACTTC
clone size: .; D gene: TRBD2; J gene: TRBJ2-5; V gene: TRBV11-3; CDR3 protein: CASSLLGAGVKETQYF; CDR3 DNA: TGTGCCAGCAGCTTACTCGGAGCGGGAGTCAAAGAGACCCAGTACTTC
clone size: .; D gene: .; J gene: TRBJ2-7; V gene: TRBV19; CDR3 protein: CASSHRGPAYEQYF; CDR3 DNA: TGTGCCAGTAGTCACCGGGGACCGGCCTACGAGCAGTACTTC
clone size: few; D gene: TRBD1; J gene: TRBJ2-5; V gene: TRBV7-1; CDR3 protein: CASSSTGVITQYF; CDR3 DNA: TGTGCCAGCAGCTCCACAGGGGTAATCACCCAGTACTTC
clone size: medium-sized; D gene: .; J gene: TRBJ1-3; V gene: TRBV14; CDR3 protein: CASSQEGDRSTDTIYF; CDR3 DNA: TGTGCCAGCAGCCAAGAAGGCGACAGGAGCACGGACACCATATATTTT
clone size: .; D gene: TRBD2; J gene: TRBJ2-1; V gene: TRBV29-1; CDR3 protein: CSVDGTSGREGSYNEQFF; CDR3 DNA: TGCAGCGTTGACGGAACTAGCGGGAGGGAGGGCTCCTACAATGAGCAGTTCTTC
clone size: .; D gene: .; J gene: TRBJ1-3; V gene: TRBV11-3; CDR3 protein: CASSVQDPGSGNTIYF; CDR3 DNA: TGTGCCAGCAGCGTACAAGATCCGGGCTCTGGAAACACCATATATTTT
clone size: .; D gene: .; J gene: TRBJ2-2; V gene: TRBV6-8; CDR3 protein: CASSRRDSINTGELFF; CDR3 DNA: TGTGCCAGCAGCCGCCGGGACTCGATAAACACCGGGGAGCTGTTTTTT
clone size: few; D gene: .; J gene: TRBJ2-1; V gene: TRBV19; CDR3 protein: CASSGLSSYNEQFF; CDR3 DNA: TGTGCCAGTTCAGGGTTGAGCTCCTACAATGAGCAGTTCTTC
clone size: .; D gene: .; J gene: TRBJ2-7; V gene: TRBV6-8; CDR3 protein: CASSLGSPPVQYF; CDR3 DNA: TGTGCCAGCAGTTTAGGATCCCCGCCCGTGCAGTACTTC
clone size: few; D gene: TRBD1; J gene: TRBJ1-2; V gene: TRBV14; CDR3 protein: CASSQGAGTGYGYTF; CDR3 DNA: TGTGCCAGCAGCCAAGGAGCAGGGACAGGGTATGGCTACACCTTC
clone size: .; D gene: TRBD1; J gene: TRBJ2-3; V gene: TRBV18; CDR3 protein: CASSPDRTSTDTQYF; CDR3 DNA: TGTGCCAGCTCACCGGACAGGACATCCACAGATACGCAGTATTTT
clone size: .; D gene: TRBD1; J gene: TRBJ2-6; V gene: TRBV6-8; CDR3 protein: CASSPGQGTSGANVLTF; CDR3 DNA: TGTGCCAGCAGTCCGGGACAGGGTACCTCTGGGGCCAACGTCCTGACTTTC
clone size: few; D gene: .; J gene: TRBJ1-1; V gene: TRBV6-8; CDR3 protein: CASSTGMEWAEAFF; CDR3 DNA: TGTGCCAGCAGTACAGGGATGGAATGGGCTGAAGCTTTCTTT
clone size: .; D gene: TRBD2; J gene: TRBJ2-1; V gene: TRBV14; CDR3 protein: CASSQGDLAGNEQFF; CDR3 DNA: TGTGCCAGCAGCCAGGGGGACCTAGCGGGCAATGAGCAGTTCTTC
clone size: .; D gene: .; J gene: TRBJ2-2; V gene: TRBV18; CDR3 protein: CASSNQGTKNTGELFF; CDR3 DNA: TGTGCCAGCTCTAACCAGGGGACGAAGAACACCGGGGAGCTGTTTTTT
clone size: .; D gene: TRBD2; J gene: TRBJ2-1; V gene: TRBV5-1; CDR3 protein: CASSLLSLADYNEQFF; CDR3 DNA: TGCGCCAGCAGCTTGTTGTCGCTAGCGGATTACAATGAGCAGTTCTTC
clone size: .; D gene: TRBD1; J gene: TRBJ1-1; V gene: TRBV30; CDR3 protein: CAWSAGRGPETFF; CDR3 DNA: TGTGCCTGGAGTGCGGGCAGGGGGCCTGAGACTTTCTTT
clone size: .; D gene: .; J gene: TRBJ2-1; V gene: TRBV6-8; CDR3 protein: CASSPGAGTSSYNEQFF; CDR3 DNA: TGTGCCAGCAGTCCCGGGGCGGGGACGAGCTCCTACAATGAGCAGTTCTTC
clone size: .; D gene: .; J gene: TRBJ2-5; V gene: TRBV19; CDR3 protein: CASSIFYTRQETQYF; CDR3 DNA: TGTGCCAGTAGTATTTTCTATACGAGGCAAGAGACCCAGTACTTC
clone size: .; D gene: .; J gene: TRBJ1-5; V gene: TRBV6-8; CDR3 protein: CASSYNIIQPQHF; CDR3 DNA: TGTGCCAGCAGTTACAACATAATTCAGCCCCAGCATTTT
clone size: .; D gene: .; J gene: TRBJ2-7; V gene: TRBV22-1; CDR3 protein: CASSSRDRRSYEQYF; CDR3 DNA: TGTGCCAGCAGTTCCCGGGACCGTCGATCCTACGAGCAGTACTTC
clone size: .; D gene: .; J gene: TRBJ1-5; V gene: TRBV15; CDR3 protein: CATSRDKGMNQPQHF; CDR3 DNA: TGTGCCACCAGCAGAGATAAGGGTATGAATCAGCCCCAGCATTTT
clone size: .; D gene: TRBD2; J gene: TRBJ2-7; V gene: TRBV19; CDR3 protein: CASSIASGVNEQYF; CDR3 DNA: TGTGCCAGTAGTATCGCTAGCGGGGTGAACGAGCAGTACTTC